Each of the 26 T cell receptor beta chains below was sequenced from the same sample in a study of blood T cell repertoires in COVID-19. Only in-frame clones appear in the TCRdb table, and some are missing; sequencing was by immunoSEQ multiplex PCR. The sample consists of about 30,000 clones, around 80% of them appearing once. Sequencing was done on a sample of peripheral blood. These receptors all stem from a woman in her 70s with acute or convalescent COVID-19.

The chain is built from TRBV10-3 and TRBJ1-6, with TRBD1 matching over 7 bases. J lost 0 bases, V lost 11 bases, and 1 base had no gene match. The CDR3 spans 13 residues. Per germline, CDR1 ENHRY and CDR2 SYGVKD. The CDR3 protein is CASGGSYNSPLHF. The CDR3 DNA reads TGTGCCTCAGGGGGCTCCTATAATTCACCCCTCCACTTT.

The chain combines TRBV5-6 with TRBJ2-2; 7 bases align to TRBD1. The CDR3 totals 16 residues. The germline V gene encodes CDR1 SGHDT and CDR2 YYEEEE. Trimming at V came to 4 bases and at J to 8 bases, leaving 14 bases not matched to a gene. The CDR3 sequence is CASSLRAGGRKGELFF. The CDR3, as DNA: TGTGCCAGCAGCCTTCGGGCAGGGGGAAGGAAAGGGGAGCTGTTTTTT. The whole variable domain, remainder taken from reference TRBV5-6 and TRBJ2-2, is DAGVTQSPTHLIKTRGQQVTLRCSPKSGHDTVSWYQQALGQGPQFIFQYYEEEERQRGNFPDRFSGHQFPNYSSELNVNALLLGDSALYLCASSLRAGGRKGELFFGEGSRLTVL.

The V and J genes are TRBV7-2 and TRBJ1-5; 8 bases agree with TRBD1. The germline V gene has CDR1 SGHTA and CDR2 FQGNSA. J was trimmed by 6 bases and V by 4 bases; bases with no gene match: 2. CDR3 length equals 13 residues. The DNA of the CDR3 is TGTGCCAGCAGCTCCCAGGGGGCTCAGCCCCAGCATTTT. Protein product: CASSSQGAQPQHF. Based on the CDR3 plus reference TRBV7-2 and TRBJ1-5, the full variable domain is GAGVSQSPSNKVTEKGKDVELRCDPISGHTALYWYRQSLGQGLEFLIYFQGNSAPDKSGLPSDRFSAERTGGSVSTLTIQRTQQEDSAVYLCASSSQGAQPQHFGDGTRLSIL.

V gene TRBV28 combines with J gene TRBJ2-5; 7 bases agree with TRBD1. Per the germline V gene, CDR1 is MDHEN and CDR2 is SYDVKM. The CDR3 contains 14 residues. The V gene end was trimmed by 2 bases and the J gene end by 10 bases; junction bases not matched to a gene: 10. The CDR3 bases are TGTGCCAGCAGTTTAATAGGGAGCCCAGGGGGCCAGTACTTC. Translated: CASSLIGSPGGQYF.

This chain joins TRBV29-1 and TRBJ2-7, with D tentatively TRBD1 (6 bases). V lost 0 bases to trimming and J lost 2 bases, with 17 bases between them. Germline V gene data show CDR1 as SQVTM and CDR2 as ANQGSEA. The CDR3 has 16 residues. The CDR3 loop reads CSVEDSEAGVPYEQYF. The CDR3 nucleotides are TGCAGCGTTGAAGATTCGGAGGCAGGGGTCCCCTACGAGCAGTACTTC.

The chain is built from TRBV5-6 and TRBJ1-5; maybe TRBD1 (6 bases). This CDR3 comprises 12 residues. Germline loops: CDR1 SGHDT, CDR2 YYEEEE. Trimming left V 4 bases short and J 5 bases short, with 7 bases between. In DNA, the CDR3 is TGTGCCAGCAGCAGACAGGATCAGCCCCAGCATTTT. Translated, it gives CASSRQDQPQHF. The full variable domain, completed using reference TRBV5-6 and TRBJ1-5, is DAGVTQSPTHLIKTRGQQVTLRCSPKSGHDTVSWYQQALGQGPQFIFQYYEEEERQRGNFPDRFSGHQFPNYSSELNVNALLLGDSALYLCASSRQDQPQHFGDGTRLSIL.

Only a few counts were recorded for this clone. This chain connects TRBV6-4 to TRBJ2-3, with 7 bases fitting TRBD1. The CDR3 has 15 amino acids. V dropped 5 bases and J dropped 6; count of bases not matched to a gene: 11. Germline lookup yields CDR1 MRHNA and CDR2 SNTAGT. The chain's CDR3 is CASSQREGAGDTQYF. The CDR3 bases are TGTGCCAGCAGTCAACGAGAGGGGGCAGGGGATACGCAGTATTTT.

The chain carries TRBV2 and TRBJ1-2; 8 bases align to TRBD1. The ends lost 2 bases at V and 7 bases at J; junction bases unmatched: 9. Germline loops: CDR1 SNHLY, CDR2 FYNNEI. This CDR3 spans 15 amino acids. CDR3 amino acids: CASSETRQGTAGYTF. CDR3 nucleotide sequence: TGTGCCAGCAGTGAAACGAGACAGGGGACGGCTGGCTACACCTTC.

The chain links TRBV5-1 to TRBJ1-4; 10 nucleotides align to TRBD1. Trimming removed 4 bases from V and 8 bases from J; junction bases left unmatched: 11. Germline CDR1 and CDR2: SGHRS and YFSETQ. This CDR3 spans 16 amino acids. The CDR3 nucleotides are TGCGCCAGCAGCCTCTCCCCGACAGGGGGCGGAGAAAAACTGTTTTTT. Amino acid sequence: CASSLSPTGGGEKLFF. The whole variable domain, remainder taken from reference TRBV5-1 and TRBJ1-4, is KAGVTQTPRYLIKTRGQQVTLSCSPISGHRSVSWYQQTPGQGLQFLFEYFSETQRNKGNFPGRFSGRQFSNSRSEMNVSTLELGDSALYLCASSLSPTGGGEKLFFGSGTQLSVL.

This clone occurred a few times. The CDR3: CAWSVRGYEQYF. CDR3 nucleotide sequence: TGTGCCTGGAGTGTAAGGGGATACGAGCAGTACTTC. The chain is built from TRBV30 and TRBJ2-7, with D perhaps TRBD1 (5 bases). This CDR3 contains 12 residues. V shed 0 bases and J shed 4 bases, with 7 bases lying between them. Germline V CDR1 and CDR2: GTSNPN, SVGIG (reference sequence).

The chain is built from TRBV19 and TRBJ2-3, with no clear D. The CDR3 contains 14 residues. Between the trimmed V and J ends, which lost 5 bases and 4 bases, there was a span of 13 bases. Per the germline V gene, CDR1 is LNHDA and CDR2 is SQIVND (reference sequence). The CDR3 DNA reads TGTGCCAGTAGTGCCGACCCGGCGGCAGATACGCAGTATTTT. As protein: CASSADPAADTQYF.

The chain combines TRBV4-1 with TRBJ2-3; tentatively, D is TRBD1 (5 bases). The germline CDR1 and CDR2 sequences are MGHRA and YSYEKL. Deletions cut 4 bases from V and 3 bases from J, with 11 bases between. There are 14 residues in the CDR3. The DNA of the CDR3 is TGCGCCAGCAGCCCCCCCCGACAGACAGATACGCAGTATTTT. Translated, it gives CASSPPRQTDTQYF.

The chain employs TRBV12-3 or TRBV12-4 and TRBJ1-1; D unresolved. The V end was cut by 1 base, the J end by 4 bases, with 7 bases between. This CDR3 region has 13 residues. The DNA of the CDR3 is TGTGCCAGCAGTTTAGTCCTCGGCACTGAAGCTTTCTTT. Protein sequence: CASSLVLGTEAFF.

This clone was found once. The chain's CDR3 is CASSATGYTEAFF. The CDR3 DNA is TGTGCCAGCAGCGCGACAGGATACACTGAAGCTTTCTTT. This rearrangement joins TRBV9 to TRBJ1-1; TRBD1 might be the D (6 bases). The germline V and J ends were trimmed by 3 bases and 3 bases, with 9 bases remaining between them. In germline, CDR1 is SGDLS, CDR2 YYNGEE. This CDR3 region has 13 residues.

This chain uses TRBV14 with TRBJ2-6; D possibly corresponds to TRBD1 (5 bases). In germline, CDR1 is SGHDN, CDR2 FVKESK. The CDR3 is 15 residues long. Trimming removed 1 base at V and 5 bases at J, with 9 bases between. The CDR3 nucleotides read TGTGCCAGCAGCCAAGCCAGGGTCTGGGCCAACGTCCTGACTTTC. Its protein product is CASSQARVWANVLTF.

V is TRBV5-6 and J is TRBJ2-1; D might be TRBD1 (6 bases). Germline CDR1 is SGHDT and CDR2 is YYEEEE. Trimming cost V 3 bases and J 5 bases, with 21 bases left between them. The CDR3 contains 17 residues. CDR3 nucleotides: TGTGCCAGCAGCTGTACAGGGATAGGTATAGAGGACAATGAGCAGTTCTTC. Translation: CASSCTGIGIEDNEQFF.

The V and J genes are TRBV11-2 and TRBJ2-2; the match to TRBD1 covers 9 bases. CDR3 size: 15 residues. Germline trimming cut 4 bases from V and 2 bases from J; bases unmatched to any gene: 2. Germline V gene data show CDR1 as SGHAT and CDR2 as FQNNGV. The DNA of the CDR3 is TGTGCCAGCAGCTCACAGGGGGCAAACACCGGGGAGCTGTTTTTT. As protein: CASSSQGANTGELFF.

The chain joins TRBV6-5 to TRBJ1-3; D call uncertain. V was clipped by 6 bases and J by 2 bases, with 11 bases between them. Germline V gene data show CDR1 as MNHEY and CDR2 as SVGAGI. This CDR3 has 14 amino acids. The CDR3 is CASRSRVAGNTIYF. The CDR3 DNA sequence: TGTGCCAGCAGGTCCCGGGTAGCTGGAAACACCATATATTTT.

The rearrangement uses TRBV6-5 and TRBJ2-2; a weak D match, TRBD2 (5 bases). CDR1 MNHEY and CDR2 SVGAGI come from the germline V gene. The V gene lost 5 bases and the J gene lost 1 base, with 11 bases spanning the gap. CDR3 length: 15 amino acids. CDR3 loop: CASSPREENTGELFF. The CDR3 DNA is TGTGCCAGCAGTCCCCGGGAAGAGAACACCGGGGAGCTGTTTTTT.

The CDR3 loop reads CASSQARTSGGLGTEKETQYF. CDR3 sequence (DNA): TGTGCCAGCAGCCAAGCTAGGACTAGCGGGGGGCTCGGAACCGAAAAAGAGACCCAGTACTTC. The rearrangement links TRBV4-2 to TRBJ2-5; 14 nucleotides line up with TRBD2. CDR3 length: 21 residues. Germline V lookup: CDR1 LGHNA, CDR2 YNFKEQ. J gave up 3 bases and V 1 base, and 16 bases lay outside the gene matches.

The rearrangement joins TRBV5-6 to TRBJ2-2, with 8 bases matching TRBD1. CDR1 and CDR2 (germline): SGHDT, YYEEEE. This CDR3 comprises 16 residues. Unmatched junction bases numbered 8, after V lost 4 bases and J lost 3 bases. The CDR3 DNA is TGTGCCAGCAGCCCGCAGGGGGCCCAATACACCGGGGAGCTGTTTTTT. Translation gives CASSPQGAQYTGELFF.

The genes are TRBV5-6 and TRBJ2-7; 10 bases map to TRBD2. Germline CDR1 is SGHDT and CDR2 is YYEEEE. The junction had 5 bases not matched to a gene; V was cut back by 2 bases and J by 3 bases. The CDR3 has 15 amino acids. The CDR3 DNA reads as TGTGCCAGCAGCTTTAGGACTAGCGGAAACTACGAGCAGTACTTC. Its translation: CASSFRTSGNYEQYF.

The rearrangement joins TRBV4-1 to TRBJ2-7; 11 bases align to TRBD2. The CDR3 contains 19 residues. In germline, CDR1 is MGHRA, CDR2 YSYEKL. J gave up 3 bases and V 4 bases, and 17 bases lay outside the gene matches. CDR3 in amino acids: CASSPFRFLTSGKSYEQYF. DNA of the CDR3: TGCGCCAGCAGCCCTTTCAGATTCCTGACTAGCGGGAAAAGCTACGAGCAGTACTTC.

The chain links TRBV6-5 to TRBJ2-5; D possibly corresponds to TRBD1 (6 bases). CDR3 length: 11 amino acids. Germline values: CDR1 MNHEY, CDR2 SVGAGI. V was trimmed by 8 bases and J by 5 bases, leaving 9 bases between them. The CDR3 sequence is CASAGEETQYF. Written as DNA, the CDR3 is TGTGCCAGCGCAGGGGAGGAGACCCAGTACTTC.

The gene calls are TRBV6-5 and TRBJ1-1; D remains ambiguous. Germline assignment: CDR1 MNHEY and CDR2 SVGAGI. The CDR3 extends over 13 amino acids. Trimming removed 4 bases from V and 0 bases from J, with 6 bases in between. The CDR3 nucleotides read TGTGCCAGCAGTTCAACGGTGAACACTGAAGCTTTCTTT. Encoded protein: CASSSTVNTEAFF.

The V call is TRBV5-1, the J call TRBJ1-1; possible D gene TRBD1, 6 bases. Germline loops: CDR1 SGHRS, CDR2 YFSETQ. V was shortened by 2 bases and J by 1 base, with 9 bases between the two germline ends. This CDR3 spans 14 amino acids. CDR3 loop: CASSLRGQNTEAFF. For the CDR3, the DNA is TGCGCCAGCAGCTTAAGGGGACAGAACACTGAAGCTTTCTTT.